The 10 T cell receptor beta chains presented below share a single source sample, sequenced in a study of blood T cell repertoires in COVID-19. Sequencing used immunoSEQ multiplex PCR; TCRdb keeps in-frame clones, though not all of them. The table includes roughly 190,000 clones, roughly 76% detected once. The specimen sequenced was peripheral blood. Source of these receptors: a middle-aged woman with COVID-19, enrolled during active disease.

This chain joins TRBV5-1 and TRBJ1-4; 10 nucleotides agree with TRBD1. The J segment lost 7 bases and the V segment lost 1 base, leaving 4 bases of the junction unmatched. CDR3 length equals 15 residues. Germline-derived CDR1 and CDR2 are SGHRS and YFSETQ. The CDR3 here is CASSLTGQGSEKLFF. In DNA form, the CDR3 reads TGCGCCAGCAGCTTGACGGGACAGGGGTCTGAAAAACTGTTTTTT.

The chain recombines TRBV28 with TRBJ2-1, with a tentative D call TRBD2 (6 bases). CDR1 and CDR2 (germline): MDHEN, SYDVKM. Trimming took off 7 bases at V and 1 base at J, with 11 bases between the two ends. There are 14 residues in the CDR3. For the CDR3, the DNA is TGTGCCAGCACCCCAGGGACTTCCTACAATGAGCAGTTCTTC. Its protein product is CASTPGTSYNEQFF. The full variable domain, with the rest looked up from reference TRBV28 and TRBJ2-1, is DVKVTQSSRYLVKRTGEKVFLECVQDMDHENMFWYRQDPGLGLRLIYFSYDVKMKEKGDIPEGYSVSREKKERFSLILESASTNQTSMYLCASTPGTSYNEQFFGPGTRLTVL.

This chain's CDR3 is CASRLGKDRGGSGELFF. Written as DNA, the CDR3 is TGTGCCAGCCGATTAGGAAAAGACAGGGGAGGGTCCGGGGAGCTGTTTTTT. The rearrangement uses TRBV2 and TRBJ2-2; possibly TRBD1 for D (8 bases). The length of the CDR3 is 17 residues. The V gene's germline CDR1 is SNHLY and CDR2 FYNNEI. V was cut by 8 bases and J by 6 bases, with 25 bases left in between.

This chain connects TRBV3-1 (or the pseudogene TRBV3-2) to TRBJ2-1, with 10 bases aligning to TRBD2. The CDR3 is 20 amino acids. With 2 bases clipped from V and 5 bases from J, the junction kept 18 bases outside the gene matches. The germline V gene has CDR1 LGHDT and CDR2 YNNKEL (reference sequence). The CDR3 region is CASSQSRQGVGLADHNEQFF. The CDR3 DNA reads as TGTGCCAGCAGCCAATCCCGACAAGGAGTCGGACTAGCGGACCACAATGAGCAGTTCTTC.

The rearrangement uses TRBV28 and TRBJ1-1; 9 bases are a match to TRBD1. The CDR3 is 17 residues long. The trim removed 3 bases at V and 10 bases at J, leaving 18 bases unmatched. In germline, CDR1 is MDHEN, CDR2 SYDVKM. CDR3 residues: CASSLVTVGTGIIGAFF. CDR3 in DNA: TGTGCCAGCAGTTTGGTCACCGTTGGGACAGGGATTATTGGAGCTTTCTTT.

The rearrangement joins TRBV6-5 to TRBJ1-2; D possibly corresponds to TRBD1 (6 bases). Germline assignment: CDR1 MNHEY and CDR2 SVGAGI. The CDR3 extends over 15 amino acids. V lost 8 bases, J lost 4 bases, and 20 bases lay in between. CDR3 in DNA: TGTGCCAGCGAGGGACATCGATTATCTCTCTATGGCTACACCTTC. Translated: CASEGHRLSLYGYTF.

The chain recombines TRBV10-1 with TRBJ2-7, with 7 positions matching TRBD2. Germline CDR1 WNHNN, CDR2 SYGVQD (reference sequence). The CDR3 consists of 16 residues. V shed 2 bases and J 7 bases; nucleotides not matched to a gene: 14. CDR3 DNA sequence: TGCGCCAGCAGTGAGGTGTCTAGCGGTGCTTCTACGGAGCAGTACTTC. Its translation: CASSEVSSGASTEQYF.

The chain links TRBV28 to TRBJ1-5; TRBD1 is a possible D gene (6 bases). The CDR3 contains 16 residues. In germline, CDR1 is MDHEN, CDR2 SYDVKM. The V and J ends lost 2 bases and 2 bases respectively, with 13 bases between them. CDR3 in DNA: TGTGCCAGCAGTTTACTGGGGGCTGGGCGCAATCAGCCCCAGCATTTT. Amino acid sequence: CASSLLGAGRNQPQHF. Drawing the rest from reference TRBV28 and TRBJ1-5, the complete variable domain is DVKVTQSSRYLVKRTGEKVFLECVQDMDHENMFWYRQDPGLGLRLIYFSYDVKMKEKGDIPEGYSVSREKKERFSLILESASTNQTSMYLCASSLLGAGRNQPQHFGDGTRLSIL.

V is TRBV4-1 and J is TRBJ1-5; TRBD1 is a possible D gene (6 bases). Germline CDR1 is MGHRA and CDR2 is YSYEKL. CDR3 length: 15 residues. The V end lost 5 bases, the J end lost 2 bases, and 13 bases lay between the germline ends. This CDR3 reads CASSNREVGNQPQHF. CDR3 coding DNA: TGCGCCAGCAGCAACAGGGAAGTTGGCAATCAGCCCCAGCATTTT.

The chain carries TRBV5-1 and TRBJ2-5; 9 bases line up with TRBD2. Germline loops: CDR1 SGHRS, CDR2 YFSETQ. This CDR3 comprises 15 residues. J lost 0 bases, V lost 4 bases, and 4 bases had no gene match. DNA of the CDR3: TGCGCCAGCAGCACCCTAGCGGGAAACCAAGAGACCCAGTACTTC. Translation gives CASSTLAGNQETQYF.